Given below is one TCR beta chain in context. A multiplex PCR was run with 60 Vbeta primers and 13 Jbeta primers. TCRdb's copy holds only in-frame clones and misses some; the assay was immunoSEQ multiplex PCR. The sample records some 120,000 clones, around two thirds being singletons. This specimen belongs to a study of cytomegalovirus exposure and HLA in healthy donors. About the research overall: Approximately 180 million T cells yielded 100 million to 130 million unique TCR beta sequences, as an earlier analysis found.

The V end lost 3 bases, the J end lost 7 bases, and 12 bases lay between the germline ends. This CDR3 is 13 amino acids long. The germline V gene encodes CDR1 MNHNS and CDR2 SASEGT. The specimen was PBMCs. V usage is TRBV6-1 and J usage is TRBJ1-2; TRBD1 is a possible D gene (5 bases). The clonotype was recovered from a woman aged 40 to 49 in good health and CMV-seropositive. CDR3: CASSELGGVGYTF. CDR3 in DNA: TGTGCCAGCAGTGAGTTAGGAGGGGTTGGCTACACCTTC.